Sequencing of this T cell receptor beta chain was carried out in a study of OX40 agonist ivuxolimab in advanced cancers. Study as a whole: Three individuals attained partial responses, comprising one hepatocellular carcinoma case and two cutaneous melanoma cases. Broader study findings: Antigen specificity was not determined for the expanded peripheral T cells.

The V and J ends lost 5 bases and 4 bases respectively, with 12 bases between them. CDR1 and CDR2 from the germline V gene are SEHNR and FQNEAQ (reference sequence). There are 13 residues in the CDR3. About this clone: No antigen is known for it.

This table comes from immunoSEQ multiplex PCR, and its TCRdb copy is limited to in-frame clones, with some not included. The sample yields about 79,000 clones, around 85% seen once. Sequences were derived from CD4+ or CD8+ T cells sorted from blood, sampled in a trial of the OX40 agonist ivuxolimab. The chain employs TRBV7-9 and TRBJ2-7; the D gene is possibly TRBD1 (6 bases). This TCR was recovered from an adult with an advanced solid tumor such as melanoma, head and neck, liver or kidney cancer. CDR3 in amino acids: CASSEKTGYEQYF. The CDR3 DNA is TGTGCCAGCAGCGAGAAGACAGGATACGAGCAGTACTTC.